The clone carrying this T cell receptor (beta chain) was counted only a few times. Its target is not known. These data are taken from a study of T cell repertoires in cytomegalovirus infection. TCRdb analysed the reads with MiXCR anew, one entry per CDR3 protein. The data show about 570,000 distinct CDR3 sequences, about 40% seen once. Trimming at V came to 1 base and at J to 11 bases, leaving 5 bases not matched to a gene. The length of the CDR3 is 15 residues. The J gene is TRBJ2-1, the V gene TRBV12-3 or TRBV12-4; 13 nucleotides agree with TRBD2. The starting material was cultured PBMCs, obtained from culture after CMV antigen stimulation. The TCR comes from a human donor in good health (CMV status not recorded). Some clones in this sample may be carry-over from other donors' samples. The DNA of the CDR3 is TGTGCCAGCAGTTTAGGGACTAGCGGGGGAGAAAAGCAGTTCTTC. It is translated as CASSLGTSGGEKQFF.